Listed below are T cell receptor beta chains from one sample, sequenced in a study of T cell repertoires in cytomegalovirus infection. Using its own MiXCR run on the reads, TCRdb lists one record per CDR3 protein. The sample has 250,000 or so distinct CDR3 sequences; about a sixth are singletons. The sample was CD8+ T cells from PBMCs. The receptors were gathered from a human donor in good health (CMV status not recorded). Some clones in this sample may be carry-over from other donors' samples. Each CDR3 is given with its conserved first and last residue. The D gene is left open where the match is weak. Clone size appears in some rows only: once, few, many, or a class for an expanded clone.

cdr3_aa cdr3_nt j_call cdr3_length d_call v_call clone_size
CASSLEGGGGADIQYF TGTGCCAGCAGCCTTGAAGGGGGCGGGGGGGCTGACATTCAGTACTTC TRBJ2-4 16 TRBD2 TRBV7-8 many
CSVETHQRGLYEQYF TGCAGCGTTGAAACACACCAGAGGGGACTCTACGAGCAGTACTTC TRBJ2-7 15 NA TRBV29-1 NA
CASSAGAGTGELFF TGTGCCAGCAGCGCGGGGGCCGGCACCGGGGAGCTGTTTTTT TRBJ2-2 14 NA TRBV12-3/TRBV12-4 many
CASSPGPSGAFVGELFF TGTGCCAGCTCACCGGGCCCTAGCGGGGCGTTCGTCGGGGAGCTGTTTTTT TRBJ2-2 17 TRBD2 TRBV18 NA
CASSQPGWGTGANVLTF TGTGCCAGCAGCCAGCCCGGGTGGGGGACTGGGGCCAACGTCCTGACTTTC TRBJ2-6 17 NA TRBV6-5 NA
CSPWTGESEPYNEQFF TGCAGTCCTTGGACAGGCGAATCTGAGCCCTACAATGAGCAGTTCTTC TRBJ2-1 16 TRBD1 TRBV20-1 NA
CASSQDRARREKLFF TGTGCCAGCAGCCAAGATAGAGCGAGACGCGAAAAACTGTTTTTT TRBJ1-4 15 NA TRBV14 NA
CASSPSFLRRSYEQYF TGTGCCAGCAGCCCAAGTTTCCTGAGACGGTCCTACGAGCAGTACTTC TRBJ2-7 16 NA TRBV2 NA
CASSYGAGIEAFF TGTGCCAGCAGTTACGGAGCAGGGATTGAAGCTTTCTTT TRBJ1-1 13 NA TRBV6-2/TRBV6-3 few
CASSLAAGGPYEQYF TGTGCCAGCAGCTTAGCTGCGGGGGGACCCTACGAGCAGTACTTC TRBJ2-7 15 TRBD2 TRBV7-8 many
CASSFVVTTTEAFF TGTGCCAGTAGTTTCGTGGTCACGACCACTGAAGCTTTCTTT TRBJ1-1 14 NA TRBV19 many
CASRNRASEAFF TGTGCCAGTAGGAACAGGGCCTCTGAAGCTTTCTTT TRBJ1-1 12 NA TRBV19 NA
CASSSHLGWDSTDTQYF TGTGCCAGCAGCTCACATCTTGGATGGGACTCTACAGATACGCAGTATTTT TRBJ2-3 17 NA TRBV7-2 many
CASSLVENTGELFF TGTGCCAGCAGCTTAGTGGAGAACACCGGGGAGCTGTTTTTT TRBJ2-2 14 NA TRBV7-6 many
CSVGQGDSYEQYF TGCAGCGTCGGGCAGGGAGACTCCTACGAGCAGTACTTC TRBJ2-7 13 NA TRBV29-1 once
CASSEAAASGGHEQFF TGTGCCAGCAGTGAAGCGGCGGCTAGCGGGGGGCATGAGCAGTTCTTC TRBJ2-1 16 TRBD2 TRBV2 few
CASSFVPGQGGGEFF TGTGCCAGCAGTTTTGTGCCCGGACAGGGGGGGGGCGAGTTCTTC TRBJ2-1 15 TRBD1 TRBV27 NA
CSGGQSVGYEQYF TGCAGCGGTGGACAGTCGGTCGGCTACGAGCAGTACTTC TRBJ2-7 13 NA TRBV29-1 NA
CASSLAEGQGGYSYEQYF TGTGCCAGCAGTTTAGCCGAAGGACAGGGCGGATACTCCTACGAGCAGTACTTC TRBJ2-7 18 TRBD1 TRBV28 many
CASSVGGGSSPLHF TGTGCCAGCAGCGTCGGTGGGGGCAGTTCACCCCTCCACTTT TRBJ1-6 14 NA TRBV7-9 NA
CASSLTGGSNQPQHF TGTGCCAGCAGTCTCACAGGGGGTAGCAATCAGCCCCAGCATTTT TRBJ1-5 15 TRBD1 TRBV28 many
CASSYSTGPQVVYF TGTGCCAGCAGTTACTCGACAGGCCCGCAGGTCGTGTACTTC TRBJ2-7 14 NA TRBV6-2/TRBV6-3 NA
CASSSRGWYGYTF TGTGCCAGCAGCTCACGGGGTTGGTATGGCTACACCTTC TRBJ1-2 13 NA TRBV7-9 many
CASSPTSGVMTDTQYF TGTGCCAGCAGCCCTACTAGCGGGGTCATGACAGATACGCAGTATTTT TRBJ2-3 16 TRBD2 TRBV7-8 many
CATSRSHPGVADTQYF TGTGCCACCAGCAGATCACACCCCGGGGTTGCAGATACGCAGTATTTT TRBJ2-3 16 NA TRBV15 NA
CSADLRGSYNEQFF TGCAGTGCTGACCTGCGGGGGTCCTACAATGAGCAGTTCTTC TRBJ2-1 14 TRBD2 TRBV20-1 few
CASSFGTHEQYF TGTGCCAGCAGCTTCGGGACACACGAGCAGTACTTC TRBJ2-7 12 NA TRBV5-4 NA